The text below deals with one TCR beta chain. Using immunoSEQ multiplex PCR, the repertoire was profiled, and TCRdb retains in-frame clones only, with some absent. Of approximately 58,000 clones listed, approximately 87% were seen once; the top ten hold more than 9.5%. These data belong to a study of control samples from healthy donors and cancer patients. This TCR was sampled from a woman aged 60 to 75 with lung cancer. The sequenced sample consisted of PBMCs.

CDR3 protein: CASSLGDHKGSPLHF. DNA of the CDR3: TGTGCCAGCAGCTTAGGGGACCATAAGGGTTCACCCCTCCACTTT. The chain uses TRBV7-9 and TRBJ1-6, with a tentative D call TRBD1 (5 bases). V was trimmed by 1 base and J by 9 bases, leaving 13 bases between them. The germline V gene has CDR1 SEHNR and CDR2 FQNEAQ (reference sequence). The CDR3 loop spans 15 amino acids.